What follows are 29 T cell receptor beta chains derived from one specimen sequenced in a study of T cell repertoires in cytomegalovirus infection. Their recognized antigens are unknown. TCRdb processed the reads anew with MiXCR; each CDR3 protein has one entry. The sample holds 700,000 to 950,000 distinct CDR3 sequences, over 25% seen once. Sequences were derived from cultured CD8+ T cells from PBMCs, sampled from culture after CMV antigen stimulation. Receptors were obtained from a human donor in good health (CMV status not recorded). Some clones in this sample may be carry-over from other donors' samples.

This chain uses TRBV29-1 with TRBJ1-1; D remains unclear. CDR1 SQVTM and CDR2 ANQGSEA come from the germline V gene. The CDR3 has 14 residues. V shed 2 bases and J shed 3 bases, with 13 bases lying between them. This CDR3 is CSVESYGPYTEAFF. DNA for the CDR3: TGCAGCGTTGAATCCTATGGACCCTACACTGAAGCTTTCTTT. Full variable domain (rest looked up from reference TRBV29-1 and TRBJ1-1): SAVISQKPSRDICQRGTSLTIQCQVDSQVTMMFWYRQQPGQSLTLIATANQGSEATYESGFVIDKFPISRPNLTFSTLTVSNMSPEDSSIYLCSVESYGPYTEAFFGQGTRLTVV.

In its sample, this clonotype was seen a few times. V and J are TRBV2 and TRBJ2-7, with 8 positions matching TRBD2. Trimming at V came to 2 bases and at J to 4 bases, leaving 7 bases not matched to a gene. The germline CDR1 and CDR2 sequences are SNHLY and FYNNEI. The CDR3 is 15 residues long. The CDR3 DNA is TGTGCCAGCAGTGAAATTAAGACTAGCGCTTACGAGCAGTACTTC. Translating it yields CASSEIKTSAYEQYF.

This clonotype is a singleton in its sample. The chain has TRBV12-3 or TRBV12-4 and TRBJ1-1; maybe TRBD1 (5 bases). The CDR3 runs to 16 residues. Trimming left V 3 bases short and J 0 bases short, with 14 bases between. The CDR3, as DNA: TGTGCCAGCAGTTTTCCTTCGGACAACATGAACACTGAAGCTTTCTTT. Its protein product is CASSFPSDNMNTEAFF.

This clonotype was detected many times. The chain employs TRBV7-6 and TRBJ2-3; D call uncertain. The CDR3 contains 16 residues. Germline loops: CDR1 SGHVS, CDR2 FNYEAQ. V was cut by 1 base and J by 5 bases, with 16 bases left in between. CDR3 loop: CASSLESVPRIDTQYF. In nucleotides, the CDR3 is TGTGCCAGCAGCTTAGAATCTGTACCCCGGATAGATACGCAGTATTTT.

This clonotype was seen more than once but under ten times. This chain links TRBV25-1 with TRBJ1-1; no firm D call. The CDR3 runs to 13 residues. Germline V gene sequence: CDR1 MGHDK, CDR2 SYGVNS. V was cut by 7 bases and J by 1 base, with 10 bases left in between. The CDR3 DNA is TGTGCCAGCACTGGGCCGGGGAACACTGAAGCTTTCTTT. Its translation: CASTGPGNTEAFF.

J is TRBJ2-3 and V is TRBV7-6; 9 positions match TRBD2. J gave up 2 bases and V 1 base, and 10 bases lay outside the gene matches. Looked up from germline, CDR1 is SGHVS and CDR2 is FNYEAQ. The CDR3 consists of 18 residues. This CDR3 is CASSLGAQAGGHTDTQYF. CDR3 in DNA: TGTGCCAGCAGCTTAGGGGCCCAAGCGGGGGGACACACAGATACGCAGTATTTT. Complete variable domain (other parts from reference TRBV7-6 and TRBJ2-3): GAGVSQSPRYKVTKRGQDVALRCDPISGHVSLYWYRQALGQGPEFLTYFNYEAQQDKSGLPNDRFSAERPEGSISTLTIQRTEQRDSAMYRCASSLGAQAGGHTDTQYFGPGTRLTVL.

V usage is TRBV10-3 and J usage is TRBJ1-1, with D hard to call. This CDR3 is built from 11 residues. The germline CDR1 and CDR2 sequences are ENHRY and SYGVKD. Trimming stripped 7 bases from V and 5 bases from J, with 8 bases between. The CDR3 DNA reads TGTGCCATCACCAGAGGAACTGAAGCTTTCTTT. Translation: CAITRGTEAFF.

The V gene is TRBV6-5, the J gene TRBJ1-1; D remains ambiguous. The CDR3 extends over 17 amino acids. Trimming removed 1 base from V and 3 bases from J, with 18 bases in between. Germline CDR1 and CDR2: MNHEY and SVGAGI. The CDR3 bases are TGTGCCAGCAGTTACTGGCCAGGCCCGGGTATGTACACTGAAGCTTTCTTT. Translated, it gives CASSYWPGPGMYTEAFF.

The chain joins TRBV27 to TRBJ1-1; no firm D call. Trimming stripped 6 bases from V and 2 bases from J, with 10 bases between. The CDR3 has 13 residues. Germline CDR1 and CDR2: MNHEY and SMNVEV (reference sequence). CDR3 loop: CASSLIFNTEAFF. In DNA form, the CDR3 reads TGTGCCAGCAGCCTTATTTTCAACACTGAAGCTTTCTTT.

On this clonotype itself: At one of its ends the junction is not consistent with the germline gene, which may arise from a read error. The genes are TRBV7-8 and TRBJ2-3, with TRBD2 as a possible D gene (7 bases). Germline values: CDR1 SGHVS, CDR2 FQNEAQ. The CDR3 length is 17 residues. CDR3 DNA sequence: TGTGCTAGCAGCCTCTCCCGTGAGGGGGGGCCGACAGATACGCAGTATTTT. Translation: CASSLSREGGPTDTQYF.

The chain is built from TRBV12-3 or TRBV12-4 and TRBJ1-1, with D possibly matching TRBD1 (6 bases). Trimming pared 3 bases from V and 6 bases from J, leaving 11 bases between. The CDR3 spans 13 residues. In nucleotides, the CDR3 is TGTGCCAGCAGTTTTGCCAGGGGCGCTGAAGCTTTCTTT. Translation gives CASSFARGAEAFF.

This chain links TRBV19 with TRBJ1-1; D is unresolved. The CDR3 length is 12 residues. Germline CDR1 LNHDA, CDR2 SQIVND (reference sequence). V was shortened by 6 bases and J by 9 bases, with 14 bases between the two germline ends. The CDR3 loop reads CASRSRDRQAFF. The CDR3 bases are TGTGCCAGTAGGAGTCGTGACCGCCAAGCTTTCTTT.

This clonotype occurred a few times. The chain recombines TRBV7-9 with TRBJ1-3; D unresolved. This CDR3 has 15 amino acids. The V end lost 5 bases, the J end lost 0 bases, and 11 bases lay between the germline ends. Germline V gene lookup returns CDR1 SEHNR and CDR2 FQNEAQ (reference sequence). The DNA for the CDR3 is TGTGCCAGCAGCCGACATTTGAGCTCTGGAAACACCATATATTTT. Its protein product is CASSRHLSSGNTIYF.

CDR3 protein: CASSVGSGGANEQFF. The DNA for the CDR3 is TGTGCCAGCAGCGTAGGTAGCGGGGGGGCGAATGAGCAGTTCTTC. The chain uses TRBV9 and TRBJ2-1, with 11 bases identical to TRBD2. The CDR3 totals 15 residues. Germline V gene lookup returns CDR1 SGDLS and CDR2 YYNGEE. Unmatched junction bases numbered 3, after V lost 0 bases and J lost 7 bases.

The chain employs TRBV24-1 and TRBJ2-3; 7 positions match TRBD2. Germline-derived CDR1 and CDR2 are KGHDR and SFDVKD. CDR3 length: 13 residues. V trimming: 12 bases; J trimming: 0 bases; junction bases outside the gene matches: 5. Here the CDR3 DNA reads TGTGCCGGCCAGGGAGGGAGCACAGATACGCAGTATTTT. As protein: CAGQGGSTDTQYF.

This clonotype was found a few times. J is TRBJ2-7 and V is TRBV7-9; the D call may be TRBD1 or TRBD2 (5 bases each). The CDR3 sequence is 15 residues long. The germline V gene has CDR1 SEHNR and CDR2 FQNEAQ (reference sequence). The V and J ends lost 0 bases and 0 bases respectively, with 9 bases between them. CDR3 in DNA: TGTGCCAGCAGCTTAGCGGGACGGAACTCCTACGAGCAGTACGTC. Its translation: CASSLAGRNSYEQYV.

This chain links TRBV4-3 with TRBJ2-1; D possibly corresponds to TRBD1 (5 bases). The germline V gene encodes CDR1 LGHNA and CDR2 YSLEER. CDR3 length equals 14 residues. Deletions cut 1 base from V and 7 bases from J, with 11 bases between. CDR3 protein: CASSQGRAGNEQFF. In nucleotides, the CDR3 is TGCGCCAGCAGCCAAGGCAGGGCAGGTAATGAGCAGTTCTTC.

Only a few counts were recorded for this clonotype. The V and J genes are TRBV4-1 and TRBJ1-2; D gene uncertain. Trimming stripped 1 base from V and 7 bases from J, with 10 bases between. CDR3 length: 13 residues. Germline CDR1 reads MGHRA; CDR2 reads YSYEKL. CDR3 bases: TGCGCCAGCAGCCAAGTTGGGGAAGTTGGCTACACCTTC. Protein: CASSQVGEVGYTF.

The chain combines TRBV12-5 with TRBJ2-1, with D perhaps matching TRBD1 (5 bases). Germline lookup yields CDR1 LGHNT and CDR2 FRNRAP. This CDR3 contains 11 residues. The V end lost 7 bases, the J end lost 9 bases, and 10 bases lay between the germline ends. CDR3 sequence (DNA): TGTGCTAGTGCCCTAAGGGGTGAGCAGTTCTTC. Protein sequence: CASALRGEQFF.

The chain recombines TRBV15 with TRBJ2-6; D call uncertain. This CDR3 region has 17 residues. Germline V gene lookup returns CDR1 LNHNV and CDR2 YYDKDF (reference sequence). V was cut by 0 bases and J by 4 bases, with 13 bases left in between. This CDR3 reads CATSRDRSISGANVLTF. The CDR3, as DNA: TGTGCCACCAGCAGAGACAGGAGTATCTCGGGGGCCAACGTCCTGACTTTC.

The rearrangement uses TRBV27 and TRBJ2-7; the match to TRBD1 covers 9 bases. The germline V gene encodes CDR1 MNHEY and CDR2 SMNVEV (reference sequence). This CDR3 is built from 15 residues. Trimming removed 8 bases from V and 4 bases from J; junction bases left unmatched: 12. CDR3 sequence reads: CASRAGTGSSYEQYV. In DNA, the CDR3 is TGTGCCAGCCGAGCCGGGACAGGGTCGTCGTACGAGCAGTACGTC.

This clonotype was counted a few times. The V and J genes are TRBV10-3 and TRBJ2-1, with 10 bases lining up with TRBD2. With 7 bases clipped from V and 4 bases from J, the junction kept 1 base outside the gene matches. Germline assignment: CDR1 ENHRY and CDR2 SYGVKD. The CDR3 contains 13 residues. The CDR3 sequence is CAIKTSGYNEQFF. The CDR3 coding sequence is TGTGCCATCAAGACTAGCGGGTACAATGAGCAGTTCTTC.

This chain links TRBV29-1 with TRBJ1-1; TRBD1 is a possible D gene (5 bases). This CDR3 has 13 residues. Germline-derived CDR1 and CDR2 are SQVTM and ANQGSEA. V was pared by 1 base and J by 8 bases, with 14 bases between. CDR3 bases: TGCAGCGTTGAAGTAGGCAGGGTGATGGAAGCTTTCTTT. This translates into CSVEVGRVMEAFF.

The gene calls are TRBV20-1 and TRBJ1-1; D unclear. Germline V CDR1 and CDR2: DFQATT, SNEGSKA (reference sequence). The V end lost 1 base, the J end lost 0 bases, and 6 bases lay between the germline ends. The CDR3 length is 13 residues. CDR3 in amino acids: CSARAQMNTEAFF. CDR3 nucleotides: TGCAGTGCTAGAGCACAGATGAACACTGAAGCTTTCTTT.

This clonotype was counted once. In nucleotides, the CDR3 is TGTGCCACCAACGACAGGGGGAGCTCCTACGAGCAGTACTTC. Protein product: CATNDRGSSYEQYF. V and J are TRBV12-3 or TRBV12-4 and TRBJ2-7, with TRBD1 matching over 9 bases. This CDR3 spans 14 amino acids. Germline trimming cut 10 bases from V and 0 bases from J; bases unmatched to any gene: 7.

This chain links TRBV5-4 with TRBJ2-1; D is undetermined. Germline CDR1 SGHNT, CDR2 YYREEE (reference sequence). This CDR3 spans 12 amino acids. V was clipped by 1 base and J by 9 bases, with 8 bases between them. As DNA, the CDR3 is TGTGCCAGCAGCTTGAGTTTAGGTGAGCAGTTCTTC. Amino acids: CASSLSLGEQFF.

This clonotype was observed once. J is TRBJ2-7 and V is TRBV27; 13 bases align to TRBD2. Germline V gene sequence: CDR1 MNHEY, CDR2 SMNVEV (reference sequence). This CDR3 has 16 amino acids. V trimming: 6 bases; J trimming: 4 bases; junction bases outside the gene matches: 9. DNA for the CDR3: TGTGCCAGCAGATCCGGGACTAGCGGGATGTTTTACGAGCAGTACGTC. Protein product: CASRSGTSGMFYEQYV.

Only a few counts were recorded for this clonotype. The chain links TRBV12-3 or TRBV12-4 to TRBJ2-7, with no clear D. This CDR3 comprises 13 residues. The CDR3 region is CASSLGKGYEQYV. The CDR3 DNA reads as TGTGCCAGCAGCTTAGGAAAGGGTTACGAGCAGTACGTC.

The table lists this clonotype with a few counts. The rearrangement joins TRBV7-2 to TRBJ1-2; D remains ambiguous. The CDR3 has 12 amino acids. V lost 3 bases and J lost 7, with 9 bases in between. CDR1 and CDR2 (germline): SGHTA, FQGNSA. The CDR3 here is CASSFPRGGYTF. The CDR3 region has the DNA TGTGCCAGCAGCTTCCCACGGGGTGGCTACACCTTC.